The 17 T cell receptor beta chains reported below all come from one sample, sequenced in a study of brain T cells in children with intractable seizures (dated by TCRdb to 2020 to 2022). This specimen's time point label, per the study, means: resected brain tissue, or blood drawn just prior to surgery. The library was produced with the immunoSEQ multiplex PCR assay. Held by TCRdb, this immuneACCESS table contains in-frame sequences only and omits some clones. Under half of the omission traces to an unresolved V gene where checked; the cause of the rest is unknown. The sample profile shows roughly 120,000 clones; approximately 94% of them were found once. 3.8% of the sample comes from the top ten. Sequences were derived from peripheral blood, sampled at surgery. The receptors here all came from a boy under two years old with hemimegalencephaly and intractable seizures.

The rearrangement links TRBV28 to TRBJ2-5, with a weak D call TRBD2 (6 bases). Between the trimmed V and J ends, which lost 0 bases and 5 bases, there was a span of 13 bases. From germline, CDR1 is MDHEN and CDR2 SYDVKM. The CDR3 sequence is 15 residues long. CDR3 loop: CASSLWQGGKETQYF. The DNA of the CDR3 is TGTGCCAGCAGTTTATGGCAGGGAGGAAAGGAGACCCAGTACTTC.

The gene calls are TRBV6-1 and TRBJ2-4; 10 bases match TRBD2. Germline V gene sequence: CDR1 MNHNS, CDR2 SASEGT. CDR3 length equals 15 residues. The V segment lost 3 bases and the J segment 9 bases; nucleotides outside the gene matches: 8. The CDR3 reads CASSDFQREGRIQYF. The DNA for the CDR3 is TGTGCCAGCAGTGATTTCCAGCGGGAGGGCCGCATTCAGTACTTC.

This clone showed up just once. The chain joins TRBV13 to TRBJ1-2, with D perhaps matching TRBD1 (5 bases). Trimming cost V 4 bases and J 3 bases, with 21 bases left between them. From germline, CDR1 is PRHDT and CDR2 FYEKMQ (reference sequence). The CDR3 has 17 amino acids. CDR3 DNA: TGTGCCAGCAGCTCATGGGGGGACCGAAAAAACCACTATGGCTACACCTTC. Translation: CASSSWGDRKNHYGYTF.

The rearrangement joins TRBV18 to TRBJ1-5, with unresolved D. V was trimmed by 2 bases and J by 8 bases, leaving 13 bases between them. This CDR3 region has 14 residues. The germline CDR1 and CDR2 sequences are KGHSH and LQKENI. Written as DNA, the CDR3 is TGTGCCAGCTCACCATTAACAGCCGGGGAGCCCCAGCATTTT. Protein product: CASSPLTAGEPQHF.

The chain's CDR3 is CATAYGVPYEQYF. For the CDR3, the DNA is TGTGCCACCGCCTATGGGGTTCCCTACGAGCAGTACTTC. This sequence joins TRBV6-5 and TRBJ2-7; D not certain. CDR3 length: 13 amino acids. V was clipped by 10 bases and J by 2 bases, with 15 bases between them. CDR1 is MNHEY, CDR2 SVGAGI, per germline.

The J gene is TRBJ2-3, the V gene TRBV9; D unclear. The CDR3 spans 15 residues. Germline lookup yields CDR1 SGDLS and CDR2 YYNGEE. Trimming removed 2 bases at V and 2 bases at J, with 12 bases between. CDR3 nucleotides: TGTGCCAGCAGCGTGGGTCCGGACCCCACAGATACGCAGTATTTT. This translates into CASSVGPDPTDTQYF.

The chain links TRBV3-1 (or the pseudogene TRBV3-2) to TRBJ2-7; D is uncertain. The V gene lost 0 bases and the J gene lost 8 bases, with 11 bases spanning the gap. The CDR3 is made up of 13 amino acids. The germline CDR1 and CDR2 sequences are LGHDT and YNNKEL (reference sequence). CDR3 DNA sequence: TGTGCCAGCAGCCAAGATCTATATAGCCAGCAGTACTTC. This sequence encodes CASSQDLYSQQYF.

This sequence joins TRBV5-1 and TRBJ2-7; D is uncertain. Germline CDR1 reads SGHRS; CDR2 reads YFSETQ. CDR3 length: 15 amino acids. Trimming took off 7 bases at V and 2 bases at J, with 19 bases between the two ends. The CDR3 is CASRPGLGGTYEQYF. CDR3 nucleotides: TGCGCCAGCCGACCGGGTTTGGGCGGCACCTACGAGCAGTACTTC.

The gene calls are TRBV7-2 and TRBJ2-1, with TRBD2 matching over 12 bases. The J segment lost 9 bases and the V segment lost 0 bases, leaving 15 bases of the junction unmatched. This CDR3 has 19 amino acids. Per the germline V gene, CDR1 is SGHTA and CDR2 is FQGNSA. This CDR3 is CASSLARSRGASGRGEQFF. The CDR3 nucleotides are TGTGCCAGCAGCTTAGCGAGGTCAAGGGGAGCTAGCGGGAGGGGTGAGCAGTTCTTC.

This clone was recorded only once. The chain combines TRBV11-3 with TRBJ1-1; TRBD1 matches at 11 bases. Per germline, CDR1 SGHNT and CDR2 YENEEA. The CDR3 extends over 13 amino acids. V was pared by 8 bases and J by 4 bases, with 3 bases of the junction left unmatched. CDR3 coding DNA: TGTGCCAGCTTGGGACAGGGGGGCACTGAAGCTTTCTTT. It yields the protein CASLGQGGTEAFF.

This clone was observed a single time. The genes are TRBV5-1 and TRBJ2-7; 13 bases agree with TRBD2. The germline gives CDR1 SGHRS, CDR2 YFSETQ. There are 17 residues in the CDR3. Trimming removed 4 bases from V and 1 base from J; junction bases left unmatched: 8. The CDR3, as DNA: TGCGCCAGCAGCCAAGGACTAGCGGGAGTCGGGTCCTACGAGCAGTACTTC. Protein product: CASSQGLAGVGSYEQYF.

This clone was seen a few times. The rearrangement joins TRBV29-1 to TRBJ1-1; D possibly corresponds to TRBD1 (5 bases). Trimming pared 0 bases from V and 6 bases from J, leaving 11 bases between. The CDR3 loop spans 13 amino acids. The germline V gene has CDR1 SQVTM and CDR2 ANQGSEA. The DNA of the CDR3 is TGCAGCGTTGAAGATGGGGAGGGACCTGAAGCTTTCTTT. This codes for CSVEDGEGPEAFF.

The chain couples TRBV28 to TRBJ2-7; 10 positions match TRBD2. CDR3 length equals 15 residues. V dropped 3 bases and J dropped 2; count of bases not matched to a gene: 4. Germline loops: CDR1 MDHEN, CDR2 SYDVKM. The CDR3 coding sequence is TGTGCCAGCAGTTTTTGGCTAGCGGGAGCCTACGAGCAGTACTTC. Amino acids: CASSFWLAGAYEQYF. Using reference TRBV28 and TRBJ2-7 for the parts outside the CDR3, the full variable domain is DVKVTQSSRYLVKRTGEKVFLECVQDMDHENMFWYRQDPGLGLRLIYFSYDVKMKEKGDIPEGYSVSREKKERFSLILESASTNQTSMYLCASSFWLAGAYEQYFGPGTRLTVT.

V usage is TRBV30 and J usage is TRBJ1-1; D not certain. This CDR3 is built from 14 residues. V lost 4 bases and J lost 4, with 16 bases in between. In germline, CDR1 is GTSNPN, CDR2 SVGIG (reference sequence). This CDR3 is CAWTPGRGGTEAFF. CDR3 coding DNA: TGTGCCTGGACGCCCGGGCGGGGAGGCACTGAAGCTTTCTTT.

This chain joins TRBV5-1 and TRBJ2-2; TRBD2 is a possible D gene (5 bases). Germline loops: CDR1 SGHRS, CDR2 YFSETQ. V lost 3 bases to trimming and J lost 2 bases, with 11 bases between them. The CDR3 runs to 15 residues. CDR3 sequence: CASSSPRANTGELFF. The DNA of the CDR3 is TGCGCCAGCAGCTCCCCGCGGGCCAACACCGGGGAGCTGTTTTTT.

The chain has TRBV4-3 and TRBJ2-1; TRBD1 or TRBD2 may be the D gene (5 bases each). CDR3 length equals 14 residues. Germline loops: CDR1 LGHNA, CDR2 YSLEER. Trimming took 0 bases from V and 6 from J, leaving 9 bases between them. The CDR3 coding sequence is TGCGCCAGCAGCCAAGACGGGGCTTCCAATGAGCAGTTCTTC. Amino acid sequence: CASSQDGASNEQFF.

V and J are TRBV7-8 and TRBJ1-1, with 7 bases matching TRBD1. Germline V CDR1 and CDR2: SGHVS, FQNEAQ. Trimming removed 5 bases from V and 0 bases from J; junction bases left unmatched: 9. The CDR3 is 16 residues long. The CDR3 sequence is CASSLSQDRMNTEAFF. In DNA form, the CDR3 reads TGTGCCAGCAGCCTATCCCAGGACAGGATGAACACTGAAGCTTTCTTT.